This T cell receptor beta chain is drawn from a study of shared T cell receptors in the human thymus. Sequencing used immunoSEQ multiplex PCR; TCRdb keeps in-frame clones, though not all of them. Seen here are more than 550,000 clones, 70% to 90% observed once, and the top ten hold more than 0.01%. Per the germline V gene, CDR1 is SEHNR and CDR2 is FQNEAQ (reference sequence). Unmatched junction bases numbered 3, after V lost 9 bases and J lost 0 bases. This CDR3 has 15 amino acids. The same data also went into a second study, on human thymus T cells. That paper states: Donors consisted of healthy Finnish infants (having corrective surgery for congenital heart defects). Resections removed during corrective heart surgery provided the thymus tissue used. Thymic and blood repertoires appeared to carry a bias in their V and J gene usage. Thymic TCR repertoires of unrelated people reportedly overlapped highly.

V gene TRBV7-9 combines with J gene TRBJ2-6, with 9 bases that match TRBD1. Input material: thymocytes. This receptor was identified in a girl less than two years old with a congenital heart defect. The CDR3 DNA follows: TGTGCCAGGGGACAGGGAGCCTCTGGGGCCAACGTCCTGACTTTC. As protein: CARGQGASGANVLTF.